A selection of T cell receptor beta chains follows, all from one sample in a study of Tregs in tolerant kidney transplant recipients. The assay was immunoSEQ multiplex PCR, and TCRdb's table has in-frame clones only and misses some. The sample holds some 88,000 clones; 85% to 95% are singletons and the top ten take 4.5% to 5%. The sample consisted of CD8+ T cells from blood. The receptors were gathered from a human donor in good health. Both conserved end residues are part of each CDR3. The order of the fields is CDR3 DNA, CDR3 protein, D gene, J gene, V gene, clone size. D genes are given only for firm matches. The size field is filled for only some rows; it gives once, few, many or a size class.

TGTGCCAGCAGCCCAAGCTCATGGGACACTGAAGCTTTCTTT,CASSPSSWDTEAFF,NA,TRBJ1-1,TRBV7-8,NA
TGTGCCTGGAGCCAGGACTCCTACGAGCAGTACTTC,CAWSQDSYEQYF,NA,TRBJ2-7,TRBV30,NA
TGCGCCAGCAGCACCCGGGACAGGGGAGTCTACGAGCAGTACTTC,CASSTRDRGVYEQYF,TRBD1,TRBJ2-7,TRBV5-1,once
TGCGCCAGCAGCCAAGTAAGGGCGTTGTCGGGACACGAGCAGTACTTC,CASSQVRALSGHEQYF,NA,TRBJ2-7,TRBV4-1,few
TGTGCCAGCAGTGCATCTAGCGAAACCTACAATGAGCAGTTCTTC,CASSASSETYNEQFF,NA,TRBJ2-1,TRBV6-4,NA
TGCGCCAGCAGCTTGGGTGGTAGCAATCAGCCCCAGCATTTT,CASSLGGSNQPQHF,NA,TRBJ1-5,TRBV5-1,NA
TGTGCCAGCAGCCACCCGGGGCCAGCCGAAGCTTTCTTT,CASSHPGPAEAFF,NA,TRBJ1-1,TRBV13,NA
TGCGCCAGCACTCAAGGGGGATCGCCGAACACTGAAGCTTTCTTT,CASTQGGSPNTEAFF,NA,TRBJ1-1,TRBV23-1,NA
TGTGCCAGCACCGGGACTTCCTCCTACGAGCAGTACTTC,CASTGTSSYEQYF,NA,TRBJ2-7,TRBV6-4,once
TGTGCCAGCAGCTTACGCGGCGATAGCGGTCTATACGAGCAGTACTTC,CASSLRGDSGLYEQYF,NA,TRBJ2-7,TRBV7-6,NA
TGTGCCAGCAGTCTCTCGAGGGAGTCTTATGAGCAGTTCTTC,CASSLSRESYEQFF,NA,TRBJ2-1,TRBV6-5,NA
TGTGCCAGCAGCGTACGGGGGTTGGATGAAAAACTGTTTTTT,CASSVRGLDEKLFF,NA,TRBJ1-4,TRBV9,NA
TGCAGCGTTCGAGGGTGGGAAAGGGACACCGGGGAGCTGTTTTTT,CSVRGWERDTGELFF,NA,TRBJ2-2,TRBV29-1,few
TGTGCCAGCAGTTACCTTAGGGAATCCTACGAGCAGTACTTC,CASSYLRESYEQYF,NA,TRBJ2-7,TRBV6-6,NA
TGCGCCAGCAGCCGTGGACGGCCCAACACTGAAGCTTTCTTT,CASSRGRPNTEAFF,NA,TRBJ1-1,TRBV5-1,NA
TGCGCCAGCAGCCACCGTATAACAGGGAACTTGAACGCCGGGGAGCTGTTTTTT,CASSHRITGNLNAGELFF,NA,TRBJ2-2,TRBV4-1,NA
TGTGCCAGCAGCCTCTCGCGGGGAGGCTCCAATGAGCAGTTCTTC,CASSLSRGGSNEQFF,NA,TRBJ2-1,TRBV9,NA
TGTGCCAGCAGCCCCAGGGGGCCGGATGAGCAGTACTTC,CASSPRGPDEQYF,TRBD1,TRBJ2-7,TRBV13,NA
TGTGCCAGCAGCGGGGACACCCTGTCGACTGGAAACACCATATATTTT,CASSGDTLSTGNTIYF,NA,TRBJ1-3,TRBV9,once
TGTGCCAGCAGTTCTTCAGGGGGCGAAGAAATCTATGGCTACACCTTC,CASSSSGGEEIYGYTF,TRBD1,TRBJ1-2,TRBV6-5,NA
TGTGCCAGCAGTTACTGGACGGGGTCCAAAAACATTCAGTACTTC,CASSYWTGSKNIQYF,NA,TRBJ2-4,TRBV6-5,NA
TGTGCCAGCAGCTTGTGGTGGGTTAGGGGAGGCTACGAGCAGTACTTC,CASSLWWVRGGYEQYF,NA,TRBJ2-7,TRBV5-6,NA
TGTGCCTGGAGTGTTGTTAACTCTGGAAACACCATATATTTT,CAWSVVNSGNTIYF,NA,TRBJ1-3,TRBV30,NA
TGTGCCAGCAGCATTAGGATCTACGAGCAGTACTTC,CASSIRIYEQYF,NA,TRBJ2-7,TRBV7-9,once
TGCGCCAGCAGCTTGGGACCAAATAATGAGCAGTTCTTC,CASSLGPNNEQFF,NA,TRBJ2-1,TRBV5-1,NA
TGTGCCAGCAGCTTAAGTGCGGGGGGAGGTGAGACCCAGTACTTC,CASSLSAGGGETQYF,TRBD2,TRBJ2-5,TRBV13,NA
TGTGCCAGCAGCGGACAGGGCTACGAGCAGTACTTC,CASSGQGYEQYF,TRBD1,TRBJ2-7,TRBV5-6,NA
TGTGCCAGCAGCCATACGTCGGACGCCCCCGATACGCAGTATTTT,CASSHTSDAPDTQYF,NA,TRBJ2-3,TRBV9,NA
TGTGCCAGCAGTGAAATCGGCAGGGGGAACACTGAAGCTTTCTTT,CASSEIGRGNTEAFF,NA,TRBJ1-1,TRBV2,NA
TGTGCCAGCAGCTTAGGAGGCTACACCTTC,CASSLGGYTF,NA,TRBJ1-2,TRBV7-9,NA
TGTGCCACCAGCAGGGGGACAGGGGATACCGGGGAGCTGTTTTTT,CATSRGTGDTGELFF,TRBD1,TRBJ2-2,TRBV15,NA
TGTGCCAGCAGCCAAGAGCGGGGGTTCGAACAGCCCCAGCATTTT,CASSQERGFEQPQHF,NA,TRBJ1-5,TRBV4-2,NA
TGTGCCAGCAGTGAAGGGGACAGAGAGGCTTTCTTT,CASSEGDREAFF,TRBD1,TRBJ1-1,TRBV6-1,few
TGTGCCAGCAGCCACCACCCTGCTAGCGGGGTCACAGATACGCAGTATTTT,CASSHHPASGVTDTQYF,TRBD2,TRBJ2-3,TRBV5-6,NA
TGTGCCAGTAGTATCGGACAGGGCTACGAGCAGTACTTC,CASSIGQGYEQYF,TRBD1,TRBJ2-7,TRBV19,NA
TGCGCCAGCAGTAGGGGGAACACTGAAGCTTTCTTT,CASSRGNTEAFF,NA,TRBJ1-1,TRBV5-1,NA
TGTGCCAGCAGCCCGGGACAGATGTGGATTGAGCAGTTCTTC,CASSPGQMWIEQFF,TRBD1,TRBJ2-1,TRBV7-9,NA
TGTGCAGCGGGCAGGCGGAACACTGAAGCTTTCTTT,CAAGRRNTEAFF,NA,TRBJ1-1,TRBV2,NA
TGTGCCAGCAGTTCAGCCGGGAGGTCCACAGATACGCAGTATTTT,CASSSAGRSTDTQYF,TRBD2,TRBJ2-3,TRBV9,NA
TGTGCCAGCAGTTTATCCCAGATAGAGACCCAGTACTTC,CASSLSQIETQYF,NA,TRBJ2-5,TRBV27,once
TGTGCCAGCAGCACCCGGGACAGGGTGGATACGCAGTATTTT,CASSTRDRVDTQYF,TRBD1,TRBJ2-3,TRBV7-6,NA
TGCAGCGTTGAAGACGGTGTTGAAAAACTGTTTTTT,CSVEDGVEKLFF,NA,TRBJ1-4,TRBV29-1,NA
TGTGCCAGCAGTTTCACAGGGGACGACTATGGCTACACCTTC,CASSFTGDDYGYTF,TRBD1,TRBJ1-2,TRBV27,NA
TGTGCCAGCAGAAACCAGGCGGGAGGTAGTGAGACCCAGTACTTC,CASRNQAGGSETQYF,TRBD2,TRBJ2-5,TRBV6-1,NA
TGTGCCAGCACCGTTACGCTGGGGAAGGGGCACACTGAAGCTTTCTTT,CASTVTLGKGHTEAFF,NA,TRBJ1-1,TRBV6-7,NA